The count of the clone carrying this TCR beta chain is one. One junction end does not reproduce the germline sequence, and a read error may be involved. These data belong to a study of somatic mutations in cytotoxic T cells in rheumatoid arthritis. The repertoire was sequenced with immunoSEQ multiplex PCR; TCRdb's copy has only in-frame clones and lacks some. The repertoire holds about 10,000 clones, with approximately 80% as singletons. Germline loops: CDR1 SGHAT, CDR2 FQNNGV. The CDR3 length is 17 residues. The sample comprised CD8+ T cells sorted from blood. The receptor was isolated from an adult with rheumatoid arthritis. The chain couples TRBV11-2 to TRBJ1-2; 7 bases map to TRBD1. CDR3 bases: TGTGCCAGCAGCCCCCCCCAGGGGGGCTTTTCTCCCTATAGCTACACCTTC. It is translated as CASSPPQGGFSPYSYTF. Looking up the rest from reference TRBV11-2 and TRBJ1-2 gives the full variable domain: EAGVAQSPRYKIIEKRQSVAFWCNPISGHATLYWYQQILGQGPKLLIQFQNNGVVDDSQLPKDRFSAERLKGVDSTLKIQPAKLEDSAVYLCASSPPQGGFSPYSYTFGSGTRLTVV.